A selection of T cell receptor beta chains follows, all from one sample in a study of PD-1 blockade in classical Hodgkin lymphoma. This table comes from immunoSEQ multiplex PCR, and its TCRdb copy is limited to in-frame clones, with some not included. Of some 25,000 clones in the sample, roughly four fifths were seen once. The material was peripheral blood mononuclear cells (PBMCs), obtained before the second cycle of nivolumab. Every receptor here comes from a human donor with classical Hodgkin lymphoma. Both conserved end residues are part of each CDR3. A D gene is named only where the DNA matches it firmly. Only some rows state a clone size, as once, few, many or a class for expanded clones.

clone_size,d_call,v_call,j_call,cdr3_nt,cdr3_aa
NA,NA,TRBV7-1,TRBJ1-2,TGTGCCAGCAGCTGGGCGGATAGTGCTAACTATGGCTACACCTTC,CASSWADSANYGYTF
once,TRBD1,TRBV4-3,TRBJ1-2,TGCGCCAGCAGCCAGGACACCGGGACAGGGTCCGGCTACACCTTC,CASSQDTGTGSGYTF
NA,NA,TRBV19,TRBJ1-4,TGTGCCTCATCCCAGGGACACTTATTGGAAAAACTGTTTTTT,CASSQGHLLEKLFF
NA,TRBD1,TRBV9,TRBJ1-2,TGTGCCAGCAGCACTCGGACAGGGGCCCAAGAGACCTTC,CASSTRTGAQETF
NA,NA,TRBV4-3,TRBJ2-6,TGCGCCAGCAGCCTCCAAATCCAGGGGCCCCTATCTGGGGCCAACGTCCTGACTTTC,CASSLQIQGPLSGANVLTF
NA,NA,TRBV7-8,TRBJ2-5,TGTGCCAGCAGCTTTGCCGGGACAAGGGCAGGAGAGACCCAGTACTTC,CASSFAGTRAGETQYF
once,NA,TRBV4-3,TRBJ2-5,TGCGCCAGCAGCCAAGATTGGGGCGAGGAGACCCAGTACTTC,CASSQDWGEETQYF
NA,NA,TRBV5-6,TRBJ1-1,TGTGCCAGCAGCTTGGCGCGGGGCTACACTGAAGCTTTCTTT,CASSLARGYTEAFF
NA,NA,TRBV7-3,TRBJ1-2,TGTGCCAGCAGCTTAGGGGTGGGCCCTTATGGCTACACCTTC,CASSLGVGPYGYTF
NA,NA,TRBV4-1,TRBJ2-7,TGCGCCAGCAGCCAACTCGGACCCCGGGATTACGAGCAGTACTTC,CASSQLGPRDYEQYF
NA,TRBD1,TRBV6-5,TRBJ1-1,TGTGCCAGCACCCTACAGGGGGCGAGTACTGAAGCTTTCTTT,CASTLQGASTEAFF
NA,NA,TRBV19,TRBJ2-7,TGTGCCAGTAGTATTTACGGAACCTACGAGCAGTACTTC,CASSIYGTYEQYF
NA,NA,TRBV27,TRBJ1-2,TGTGCCAGCAGTTTGCGGGGGGCGGATGGCTACACCTTC,CASSLRGADGYTF
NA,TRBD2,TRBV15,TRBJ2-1,TGTGCCACCAGCAGAGTGCGAGCGGGGTCCAATGAGCAGTTCTTC,CATSRVRAGSNEQFF
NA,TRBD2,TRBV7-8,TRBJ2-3,TGTGCCAGCAGCCAACTAGCGGGGGGGCTCTCAGATACGCAGTATTTT,CASSQLAGGLSDTQYF
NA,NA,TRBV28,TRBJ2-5,TGTGCCAGCAGTTTCGGGGGGCGCGTGGAGACCCAGTACTTC,CASSFGGRVETQYF
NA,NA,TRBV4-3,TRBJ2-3,TGCGCCAGCAGCCTCCGGGACATCGGGGGGTCAGATACGCAGTATTTT,CASSLRDIGGSDTQYF
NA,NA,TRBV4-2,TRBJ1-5,TGTGCCAGCAGCCAAGATACAGGTCAGGGCAATCAGCCCCAGCATTTT,CASSQDTGQGNQPQHF
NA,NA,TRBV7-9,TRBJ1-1,TGTGCCAGCAGCTTGGGGAACTACAGGGTGAGGGCTGAAGCTTTCTTT,CASSLGNYRVRAEAFF
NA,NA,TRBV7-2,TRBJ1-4,TGTGCCAGCAGCTCCCGTGAAGCAACTAATGAAAAACTGTTTTTT,CASSSREATNEKLFF
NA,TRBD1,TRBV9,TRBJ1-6,TGTGCCAGCAGCACCCGACAGGGCAATAATTCACCCCTCCACTTT,CASSTRQGNNSPLHF
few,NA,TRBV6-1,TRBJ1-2,TGTGCCAGCAGTGGGTGGACTGCTAACTATGGCTACACCTTC,CASSGWTANYGYTF
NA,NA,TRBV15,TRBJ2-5,TGTGCCACCAATTACCGGGACGCCCAAGAGACCCAGTACTTC,CATNYRDAQETQYF
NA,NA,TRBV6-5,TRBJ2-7,TGTGCCAGCAGTTACTCAGGCAGCCGGAACACCGACGAGCAGTACTTC,CASSYSGSRNTDEQYF
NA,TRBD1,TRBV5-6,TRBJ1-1,TGTGCCAGCAGCTTGGAGCCAGGGGGCGCGGCTGAAGCTTTCTTT,CASSLEPGGAAEAFF
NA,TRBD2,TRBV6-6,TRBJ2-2,TGTGCCAGCACCCCGTTCGGGGGGTCAAACACCGGGGAGCTGTTTTTT,CASTPFGGSNTGELFF
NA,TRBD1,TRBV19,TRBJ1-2,TGTGCCACCTCCGACAGGGGCCTCTATGGCTACACCTTC,CATSDRGLYGYTF
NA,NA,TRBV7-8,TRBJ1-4,TGTGCCAGCAGCCCCCGGCCCTGGCTGAATGAAAAACTGTTTTTT,CASSPRPWLNEKLFF
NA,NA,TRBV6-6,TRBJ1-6,TGTGCCAGCAGCCTAAGCACTAATAATTCACCCCTCCACTTT,CASSLSTNNSPLHF
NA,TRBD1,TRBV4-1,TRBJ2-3,TGCGCCAGCAGCCAAGGAACGGGACAGTCAAGCACAGATACGCAGTATTTT,CASSQGTGQSSTDTQYF
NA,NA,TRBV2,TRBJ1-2,TGTGCCAGCAGTGAAGGGAGTTTTTGGGGCTATGGCTACACCTTC,CASSEGSFWGYGYTF
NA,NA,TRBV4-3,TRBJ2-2,TGCGCCAGCAGCCAATGGACAGACACCGGGGAGCTGTTTTTT,CASSQWTDTGELFF
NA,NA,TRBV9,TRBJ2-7,TGTGCCAGCAGTCCCGGAGGCTACGAGCAGTACTTC,CASSPGGYEQYF
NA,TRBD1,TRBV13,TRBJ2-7,TGTGCCAGCAGCTTAGGCTCAGGGGGCGCCGAGCAGTACTTC,CASSLGSGGAEQYF
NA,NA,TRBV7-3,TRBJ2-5,TGTGCCAGCAGCCCGAACAGCGTCGAGACCCAGTACTTC,CASSPNSVETQYF
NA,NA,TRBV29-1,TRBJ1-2,TGCAGCGTTGAAGATCGCGGGAGAGGGGACGGCTATGGCTACACCTTC,CSVEDRGRGDGYGYTF
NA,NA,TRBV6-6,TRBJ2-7,TGTGCCAGCAGCCGCAGGGGTTACTACGAGCAGTACTTC,CASSRRGYYEQYF
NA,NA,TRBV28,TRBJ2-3,TGTGCCAGCAGTTTTCGGATATTCACAGATACGCAGTATTTT,CASSFRIFTDTQYF
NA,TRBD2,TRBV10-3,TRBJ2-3,TGTGCCATCAAGCGGGGGGAACCCACAGATACGCAGTATTTT,CAIKRGEPTDTQYF
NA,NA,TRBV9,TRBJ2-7,TGTGCCAGCAGCCCCCGGGACTCGCACTACGAGCAGTACTTC,CASSPRDSHYEQYF